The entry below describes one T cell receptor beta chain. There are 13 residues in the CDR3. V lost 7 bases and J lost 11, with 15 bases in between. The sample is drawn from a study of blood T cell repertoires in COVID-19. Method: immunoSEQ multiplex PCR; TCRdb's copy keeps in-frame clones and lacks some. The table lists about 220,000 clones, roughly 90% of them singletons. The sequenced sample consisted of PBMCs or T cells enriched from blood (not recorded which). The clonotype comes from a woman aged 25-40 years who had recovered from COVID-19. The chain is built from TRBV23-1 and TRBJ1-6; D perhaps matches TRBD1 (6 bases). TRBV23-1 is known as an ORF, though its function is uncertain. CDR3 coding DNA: TGCGCCAGCATTCAGCGGACAGAGCCACCCCTCCACTTT. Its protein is CASIQRTEPPLHF.